Listed below are T cell receptor beta chains from one sample, sequenced in a study of shared clonotypes between healthy human individuals. Some clones are missing from TCRdb's copy, which holds only in-frame ones; the method was immunoSEQ multiplex PCR. The repertoire holds a few million clones, 85% to 95% seen once, with about 0.13% in the top ten. Sequenced: naive CD4+ T cells sorted from blood. The receptors were sampled from a man aged 18 to 30 in good health. CDR3s include the opening cysteine and the closing phenylalanine or tryptophan. Each record gives: V gene, clone size, J gene, D gene, CDR3 DNA, CDR3 protein. The D gene is left open where the match is weak. Not all rows give a size; the values are once, few, many and, for expanded clones, a class.

>TRBV5-1|few|TRBJ1-1|TRBD1
TGCGCCAGCAGCTTGACGGACAGGTCGAACACTGAAGCTTTCTTT
CASSLTDRSNTEAFF
>TRBV28|NA|TRBJ1-2|NA
TGTGCCAGCAGTTTCAACAGCTATGGCTACACCTTC
CASSFNSYGYTF
>TRBV4-3|NA|TRBJ2-1|TRBD1
TGCGCCAGCAGCCAAGATTACGGTGCAGGGGGCAGCATATACAATGAGCAGTTCTTC
CASSQDYGAGGSIYNEQFF
>TRBV7-2|NA|TRBJ2-7|NA
TGTGCCAGCAGCTTAGGCGGCGGGATTTTGGTCTACGAGCAGTACTTC
CASSLGGGILVYEQYF
>TRBV25-1|NA|TRBJ1-1|NA
TGTGCCAGCAGCAGGACTTCGAACACTGAAGCTTTCTTT
CASSRTSNTEAFF
>TRBV28|once|TRBJ1-4|NA
TGTGCCAGCAGTTTGGGGGGCCTGAATGAAAAACTGTTTTTT
CASSLGGLNEKLFF
>TRBV7-2|NA|TRBJ2-4|NA
TGTGCCAGCAGCTTAGCCCAGATAGCCAAAAACATTCAGTACTTC
CASSLAQIAKNIQYF
>TRBV11-1|NA|TRBJ1-1|TRBD1
TGTGCCAGCAGCCTACAGGGGGGGACTGAAGCTTTCTTT
CASSLQGGTEAFF
>TRBV27|few|TRBJ2-1|NA
TGTGCCAGCAGTTTATGGGGGGCGTACAATGAGCAGTTCTTC
CASSLWGAYNEQFF
>TRBV4-3|NA|TRBJ2-7|NA
TGCGCCAGCAGCCAAGCTCAGTCTAGGGACGAGCAGTACTTC
CASSQAQSRDEQYF
>TRBV10-3|NA|TRBJ1-5|TRBD1
TGTGCCATCCGGGACAGCGCCAATCAGCCCCAGCATTTT
CAIRDSANQPQHF
>TRBV7-3|NA|TRBJ1-2|NA
TGTGCCAGCAACCAAGACCAAGCTAACTATGGCTACACCTTC
CASNQDQANYGYTF
>TRBV11-2|NA|TRBJ1-1|NA
TGTGCCAGCAGTCCGGGGACTGAAGCTTTCTTT
CASSPGTEAFF
>TRBV2|NA|TRBJ2-7|TRBD2
TGTGCCAGCAGTCAGACTAGCGGGAGCTACGAGCAGTACTTC
CASSQTSGSYEQYF
>TRBV6-4|NA|TRBJ2-3|NA
TGTGCCAGCAGTGGGGGTCGCCCCACAGATACGCAGTATTTT
CASSGGRPTDTQYF